These 23 T cell receptor beta chains were sequenced from one sample in a study of blood T cell repertoires in COVID-19. Profiled with immunoSEQ multiplex PCR; TCRdb holds only in-frame clones, not every one. This table has about 90,000 clones, over 80% appearing once. The sequencing input was peripheral blood. Receptors were obtained from a woman between 65 and 79 years old with active or convalescent COVID-19.

This chain uses TRBV27 with TRBJ1-6, with D uncertain. Trimming removed 6 bases at V and 3 bases at J, with 18 bases between. In germline, CDR1 is MNHEY, CDR2 SMNVEV (reference sequence). The CDR3 runs 17 residues. Here the CDR3 DNA reads TGTGCCAGCAGCGAGCGGAGGGATCTCCTCTATAATTCACCCCTCCACTTT. It specifies CASSERRDLLYNSPLHF.

This chain joins TRBV10-3 and TRBJ2-7; TRBD1 might be the D (7 bases). The CDR3 runs to 14 residues. CDR1 ENHRY and CDR2 SYGVKD come from the germline V gene. Deletions cut 4 bases from V and 3 bases from J, with 13 bases between. DNA of the CDR3: TGTGCCATCAGTGCAGGAGGGGGCCGCTACGAGCAGTACTTC. It encodes CAISAGGGRYEQYF.

V usage is TRBV7-9 and J usage is TRBJ1-5, with 9 bases aligning to TRBD1. CDR1 and CDR2 from the germline V gene are SEHNR and FQNEAQ (reference sequence). The CDR3 extends over 17 amino acids. Trimming removed 1 base from V and 3 bases from J; junction bases left unmatched: 7. CDR3 residues: CASSLEGQGGTNQPQHF. CDR3 nucleotide sequence: TGTGCCAGCAGCTTAGAGGGACAGGGTGGTACCAATCAGCCCCAGCATTTT.

This chain joins TRBV5-6 and TRBJ1-4, with D possibly matching TRBD1 (5 bases). Germline lookup yields CDR1 SGHDT and CDR2 YYEEEE. This CDR3 contains 15 residues. V shed 4 bases and J shed 5 bases, with 15 bases lying between them. CDR3 region: CASSHGGVANEKLFF. CDR3 sequence (DNA): TGTGCCAGCAGCCATGGGGGGGTCGCCAATGAAAAACTGTTTTTT.

V and J are TRBV6-5 and TRBJ1-1; 7 positions agree with TRBD1. V shed 6 bases and J 0 bases; nucleotides not matched to a gene: 4. Germline CDR1 MNHEY, CDR2 SVGAGI. The CDR3 loop spans 14 amino acids. For the CDR3, the DNA is TGTGCCAGCAGCTCCAGGGGGGTGAACACTGAAGCTTTCTTT. Translating gives CASSSRGVNTEAFF.

The gene calls are TRBV11-2 and TRBJ2-2; 15 nucleotides agree with TRBD2. This CDR3 comprises 19 residues. V gave up 5 bases and J gave up 0 bases; unmatched junction bases: 7. Germline loops: CDR1 SGHAT, CDR2 FQNNGV. The CDR3 spells CASSIPGLAGGPNTGELFF. The CDR3, as DNA: TGTGCCAGCAGCATTCCGGGACTAGCGGGGGGCCCGAACACCGGGGAGCTGTTTTTT.

J is TRBJ2-3 and V is TRBV7-6; 8 positions agree with TRBD2. Per the germline V gene, CDR1 is SGHVS and CDR2 is FNYEAQ. Trimming removed 3 bases from V and 3 bases from J; junction bases left unmatched: 2. This CDR3 contains 14 residues. CDR3 region: CASSFGGATDTQYF. The CDR3 coding sequence is TGTGCCAGCAGCTTCGGGGGGGCAACAGATACGCAGTATTTT. The variable domain in full, with the rest retrieved from reference TRBV7-6 and TRBJ2-3, is GAGVSQSPRYKVTKRGQDVALRCDPISGHVSLYWYRQALGQGPEFLTYFNYEAQQDKSGLPNDRFSAERPEGSISTLTIQRTEQRDSAMYRCASSFGGATDTQYFGPGTRLTVL.

V gene TRBV6-2 or TRBV6-3 combines with J gene TRBJ2-5; 7 nucleotides match TRBD2. This CDR3 has 15 amino acids. Germline V gives CDR1 MNHEY, CDR2 SVGEGT. Trimming removed 4 bases from V and 2 bases from J; junction bases left unmatched: 7. CDR3 loop: CASSSAGVLQETQYF. The CDR3 coding sequence is TGTGCCAGCAGTTCGGCGGGGGTCCTACAAGAGACCCAGTACTTC.

The gene calls are TRBV11-1 and TRBJ1-2; 7 bases fit TRBD1. Germline V gene sequence: CDR1 SGHAT, CDR2 FQDESV (reference sequence). The CDR3 has 14 residues. V lost 4 bases, J lost 2 bases, and 4 bases stayed unmatched. CDR3 in amino acids: CASSSGDRNYGYTF. CDR3 DNA: TGTGCCAGCAGCTCCGGGGACAGAAACTATGGCTACACCTTC. The whole variable domain, remainder taken from reference TRBV11-1 and TRBJ1-2, is EAEVAQSPRYKITEKSQAVAFWCDPISGHATLYWYRQILGQGPELLVQFQDESVVDDSQLPKDRFSAERLKGVDSTLKIQPAELGDSAMYLCASSSGDRNYGYTFGSGTRLTVV.

The rearrangement uses TRBV15 and TRBJ1-1; tentative D call: TRBD1 (5 bases). This CDR3 spans 14 amino acids. Germline CDR1 is LNHNV and CDR2 is YYDKDF (reference sequence). The ends were cut back, 3 bases at V and 4 bases at J, with 12 bases in the middle. In DNA form, the CDR3 reads TGTGCCACCAGCAGCCACAGGTATGGCACTGAAGCTTTCTTT. It specifies CATSSHRYGTEAFF.

The J gene is TRBJ2-1, the V gene TRBV7-9; D might be TRBD2 (6 bases). CDR1 and CDR2 from the germline V gene are SEHNR and FQNEAQ (reference sequence). Trimming pared 5 bases from V and 10 bases from J, leaving 12 bases between. CDR3 length: 12 amino acids. The CDR3 region has the DNA TGTGCCAGCAGCCCAGAACGGGGGGAGCAGTTCTTC. This translates into CASSPERGEQFF.

The chain carries TRBV6-5 and TRBJ1-1, with D possibly being TRBD1 (5 bases). The CDR3 spans 15 residues. Trimming pared 7 bases from V and 6 bases from J, leaving 21 bases between. The germline V gene encodes CDR1 MNHEY and CDR2 SVGAGI. CDR3: CASILYPGIQSEAFF. CDR3 nucleotides: TGTGCCAGCATTTTGTATCCAGGGATCCAATCTGAAGCTTTCTTT.

This clone came up once. This chain uses TRBV5-8 with TRBJ1-2; D call uncertain. The germline V and J ends were trimmed by 4 bases and 5 bases, with 9 bases remaining between them. The V gene's germline CDR1 is SGHTS and CDR2 YDEGEE. The CDR3 covers 12 residues. The CDR3 nucleotides read TGTGCCAGCAGCGGACGGGGTTATGGCTACACCTTC. It translates to CASSGRGYGYTF. The whole variable domain, remainder taken from reference TRBV5-8 and TRBJ1-2, is EAGVTQSPTHLIKTRGQQATLRCSPISGHTSVYWYQQALGLGLQFLLWYDEGEERNRGNFPPRFSGRQFPNYSSELNVNALELEDSALYLCASSGRGYGYTFGSGTRLTVV.

CDR3 residues: CASSPNLSRQGNYGYTF. The CDR3, as DNA: TGTGCCAGCTCACCTAATCTGTCGCGACAGGGAAACTATGGCTACACCTTC. This sequence joins TRBV18 and TRBJ1-2; 7 nucleotides agree with TRBD1. This CDR3 contains 17 residues. Germline V gene data show CDR1 as KGHSH and CDR2 as LQKENI. The V and J ends lost 3 bases and 2 bases, in that order; junction bases with no gene match: 12.

This clone was seen only once. J is TRBJ2-7 and V is TRBV5-5, with D possibly matching TRBD2 (5 bases). The CDR3 spans 12 residues. Per germline, CDR1 SGHKS and CDR2 YYEKEE (reference sequence). The V end lost 1 base, the J end lost 4 bases, and 6 bases lay between the germline ends. The CDR3 DNA reads TGTGCCAGCAGCTTGTCGGGATACGAGCAGTACTTC. This sequence encodes CASSLSGYEQYF.

The V and J genes are TRBV6-1 and TRBJ1-1; the D is unclear. The CDR3 length is 16 residues. V lost 1 base to trimming and J lost 1 base, with 13 bases between them. CDR1 MNHNS and CDR2 SASEGT come from the germline V gene. CDR3 residues: CASSEVGRPANTEAFF. The CDR3 DNA sequence: TGTGCCAGCAGTGAAGTGGGCCGGCCGGCGAACACTGAAGCTTTCTTT.

CDR3 sequence reads: CASSNRGETQYF. The CDR3 nucleotides are TGTGCCAGTAGTAACAGGGGGGAGACCCAGTACTTC. This chain uses TRBV19 with TRBJ2-5; TRBD1 matches at 8 bases. Trimming at V came to 4 bases and at J to 5 bases, leaving 0 bases not matched to a gene. This CDR3 region has 12 residues. Germline CDR1 is LNHDA and CDR2 is SQIVND (reference sequence). The variable domain in full, completed from reference TRBV19 and TRBJ2-5, reads DGGITQSPKYLFRKEGQNVTLSCEQNLNHDAMYWYRQDPGQGLRLIYYSQIVNDFQKGDIAEGYSVSREKKESFPLTVTSAQKNPTAFYLCASSNRGETQYFGPGTRLLVL.

This sequence joins TRBV11-2 and TRBJ2-7; TRBD2 might be the D (5 bases). Germline loops: CDR1 SGHAT, CDR2 FQNNGV. The germline V and J ends were trimmed by 5 bases and 1 base, with 12 bases remaining between them. This CDR3 comprises 14 residues. The CDR3 protein is CASSLDSFSYEQYF. CDR3 sequence (DNA): TGTGCCAGCAGCCTGGACTCCTTTTCCTACGAGCAGTACTTC. Using reference TRBV11-2 and TRBJ2-7 for the parts outside the CDR3, the full variable domain is EAGVAQSPRYKIIEKRQSVAFWCNPISGHATLYWYQQILGQGPKLLIQFQNNGVVDDSQLPKDRFSAERLKGVDSTLKIQPAKLEDSAVYLCASSLDSFSYEQYFGPGTRLTVT.

The chain combines TRBV15 with TRBJ2-1, with 10 bases matching TRBD1. Trimming at V came to 1 base and at J to 7 bases, leaving 4 bases not matched to a gene. The CDR3 runs to 15 residues. The germline gives CDR1 LNHNV, CDR2 YYDKDF (reference sequence). The CDR3 loop is CATSRAGTGVNEQFF. CDR3 DNA sequence: TGTGCCACCAGCAGAGCCGGGACAGGGGTGAATGAGCAGTTCTTC.

This clone was detected once. The chain has TRBV7-9 and TRBJ2-2; 7 nucleotides line up with TRBD1. The germline V gene has CDR1 SEHNR and CDR2 FQNEAQ (reference sequence). The J segment lost 5 bases and the V segment lost 4 bases, leaving 1 base of the junction unmatched. This CDR3 spans 13 amino acids. The CDR3 DNA sequence: TGTGCCAGCAGCTCACAGGGGACCGGGGAGCTGTTTTTT. As protein: CASSSQGTGELFF.

This clone was seen only once. The chain has TRBV9 and TRBJ2-3; 7 nucleotides line up with TRBD2. The CDR3 length is 19 residues. Losses at the gene ends were 3 bases for V and 0 bases for J; bases not matched to a gene: 16. The V gene's germline CDR1 is SGDLS and CDR2 YYNGEE. This CDR3 is CASSAKPDHPGGSTDTQYF. Written as DNA, the CDR3 is TGTGCCAGCAGCGCTAAACCAGACCACCCGGGAGGAAGCACAGATACGCAGTATTTT.

About this clone itself: This same CDR3 is encoded by further DNA sequences in the sample. The DNA of the CDR3 is TGCGCCAGCAGCTTGGTGCAGGGGAACACTGAAGCTTTCTTT. The encoded protein is CASSLVQGNTEAFF. The genes are TRBV5-1 and TRBJ1-1; D possibly corresponds to TRBD1 (5 bases). CDR1 is SGHRS, CDR2 YFSETQ, per germline. V dropped 0 bases and J dropped 1 base, with 7 bases sitting between them. This CDR3 has 14 amino acids.

This chain connects TRBV19 to TRBJ1-6; 7 bases agree with TRBD1. This CDR3 is 13 amino acids long. Germline values: CDR1 LNHDA, CDR2 SQIVND (reference sequence). The J segment lost 5 bases and the V segment lost 6 bases, leaving 1 base of the junction unmatched. The CDR3 loop reads CASRTGDNSPLHF. CDR3 sequence (DNA): TGTGCCAGTAGAACAGGGGATAATTCACCCCTCCACTTT.